This TCR beta chain stems from a study of blood T cell repertoires in COVID-19. As originally analysed: Using reference gene primer amplification, nucleated cell counts were estimated. This table comes from immunoSEQ multiplex PCR, and its TCRdb copy is limited to in-frame clones, with some not included. D and trimming were read from the DNA, whereas the V and J calls and clone size are those reported in that table. The sample contains approximately 90,000 clones, approximately 80% of which appear only once. This clonotype was sampled from a man aged 55 to 70 with acute or convalescent COVID-19. Sequencing was done on a sample of peripheral blood.

As DNA, the CDR3 is TGTGCCAGTAGTATATCGGGGAAAAATGAAAAACTGTTTTTT. This translates into CASSISGKNEKLFF. This rearrangement joins TRBV19 to TRBJ1-4; D uncertain. V was trimmed by 2 bases and J by 5 bases, leaving 9 bases between them. The CDR3 spans 14 residues. CDR1 is LNHDA, CDR2 SQIVND, per germline (reference sequence).